Reported below is one T cell receptor beta chain. Its matching antigen is unknown. The record originates from a study of shared clonotypes between healthy human individuals. Whole-study results and caveats: Clonotype sharing among donors, it was expected, would be affected by sequencing depth.

The method was immunoSEQ multiplex PCR; TCRdb's version includes in-frame clones alone and lacks a portion of them. The data contain around 2.5 million clones, over 85% of them singletons. This TCR derives from a man between 18 and 29 years old in good health. Some clones in this sample may be carry-over from other donors' samples. The sample consisted of naive CD4+ T cells from PBMCs. Subset here: CD45RA+ positively selected.

In DNA, the CDR3 is TGTGCCAGCAGCTTAGCGTCTCCGGGAGCAGATACGCAGTATTTT. Translated: CASSLASPGADTQYF. This rearrangement joins TRBV11-1 to TRBJ2-3; D is possibly TRBD2 (6 bases). The CDR3 has 15 residues. The ends were cut back, 0 bases at V and 4 bases at J, with 11 bases in the middle. Germline CDR1 SGHAT, CDR2 FQDESV (reference sequence).